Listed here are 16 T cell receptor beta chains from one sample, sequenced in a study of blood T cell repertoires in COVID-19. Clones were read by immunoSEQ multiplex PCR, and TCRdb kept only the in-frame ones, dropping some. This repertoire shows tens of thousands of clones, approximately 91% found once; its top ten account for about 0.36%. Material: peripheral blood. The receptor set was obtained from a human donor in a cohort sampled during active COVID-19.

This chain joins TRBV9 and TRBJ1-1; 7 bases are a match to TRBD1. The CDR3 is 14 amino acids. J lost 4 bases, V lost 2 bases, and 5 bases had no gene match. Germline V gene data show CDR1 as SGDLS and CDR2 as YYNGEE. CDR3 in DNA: TGTGCCAGCAGCGTCGACAGGGCAGGCACTGAAGCTTTCTTT. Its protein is CASSVDRAGTEAFF.

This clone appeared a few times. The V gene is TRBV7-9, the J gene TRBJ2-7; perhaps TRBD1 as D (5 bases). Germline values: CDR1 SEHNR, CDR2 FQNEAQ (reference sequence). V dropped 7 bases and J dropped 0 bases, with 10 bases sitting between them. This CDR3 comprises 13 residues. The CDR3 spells CASNQGSSYEQYF. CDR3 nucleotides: TGTGCCAGCAACCAGGGCAGCTCCTACGAGCAGTACTTC.

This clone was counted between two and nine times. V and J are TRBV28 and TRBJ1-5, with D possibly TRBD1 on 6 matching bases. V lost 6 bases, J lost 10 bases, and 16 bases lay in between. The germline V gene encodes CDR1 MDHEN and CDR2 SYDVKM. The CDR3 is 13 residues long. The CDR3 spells CASSSRQARPQHF. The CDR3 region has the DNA TGTGCCAGCAGCTCCCGACAGGCCAGACCCCAGCATTTT.

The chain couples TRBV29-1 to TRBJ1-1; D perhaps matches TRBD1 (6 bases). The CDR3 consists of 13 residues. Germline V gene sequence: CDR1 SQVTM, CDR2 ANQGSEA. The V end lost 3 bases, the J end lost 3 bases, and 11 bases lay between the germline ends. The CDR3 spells CSVDGGRYTEAFF. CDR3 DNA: TGCAGCGTTGATGGGGGCCGGTACACTGAAGCTTTCTTT.

The CDR3 protein is CASSRRRDSAYEQYF. The CDR3 DNA is TGCGCCAGCAGTCGCAGGCGGGACAGCGCCTACGAGCAGTACTTC. This chain uses TRBV10-1 with TRBJ2-7, with D possibly TRBD1 on 7 matching bases. V lost 5 bases, J lost 2 bases, and 16 bases lay in between. The CDR3 covers 15 residues. The V gene's germline CDR1 is WNHNN and CDR2 SYGVQD (reference sequence).

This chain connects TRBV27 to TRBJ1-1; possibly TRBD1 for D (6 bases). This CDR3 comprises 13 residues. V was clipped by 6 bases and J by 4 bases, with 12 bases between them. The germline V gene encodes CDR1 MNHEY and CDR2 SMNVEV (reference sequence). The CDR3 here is CASRPQGLTEAFF. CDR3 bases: TGTGCCAGCAGGCCCCAGGGGCTCACTGAAGCTTTCTTT.

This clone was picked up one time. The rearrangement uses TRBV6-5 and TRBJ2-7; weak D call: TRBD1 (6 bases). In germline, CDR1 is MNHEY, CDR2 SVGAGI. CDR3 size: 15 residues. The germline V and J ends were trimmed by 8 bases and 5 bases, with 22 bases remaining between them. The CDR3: CASGLVLDRRNEQYF. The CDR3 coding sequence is TGTGCCAGCGGCCTCGTCCTGGACAGACGAAACGAGCAGTACTTC.

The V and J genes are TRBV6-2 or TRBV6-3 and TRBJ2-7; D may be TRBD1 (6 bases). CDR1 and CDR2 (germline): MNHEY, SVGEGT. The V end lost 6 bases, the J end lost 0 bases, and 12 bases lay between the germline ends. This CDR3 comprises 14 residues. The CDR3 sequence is CASSPTGSSYEQYF. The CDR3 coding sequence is TGTGCCAGCAGCCCCACAGGGAGCTCCTACGAGCAGTACTTC.

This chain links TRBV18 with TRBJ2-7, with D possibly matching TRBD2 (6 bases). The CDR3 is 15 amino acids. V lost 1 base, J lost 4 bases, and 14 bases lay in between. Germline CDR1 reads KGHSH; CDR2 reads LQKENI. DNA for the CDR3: TGTGCCAGCTCACCACTTGGCCAGGAGGGGTACGAGCAGTACTTC. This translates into CASSPLGQEGYEQYF.

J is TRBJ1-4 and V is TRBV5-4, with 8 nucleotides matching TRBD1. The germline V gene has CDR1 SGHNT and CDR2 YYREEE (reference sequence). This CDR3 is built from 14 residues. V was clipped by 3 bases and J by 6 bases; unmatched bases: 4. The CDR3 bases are TGTGCCAGCAGCTGGGGCAGGGGGCATGAAAAACTGTTTTTT. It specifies CASSWGRGHEKLFF.

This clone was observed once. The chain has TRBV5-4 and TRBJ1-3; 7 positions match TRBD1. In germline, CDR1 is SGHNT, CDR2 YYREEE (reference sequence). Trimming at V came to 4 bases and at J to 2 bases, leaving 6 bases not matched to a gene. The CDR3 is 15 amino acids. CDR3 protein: CASSVQGKAGNTIYF. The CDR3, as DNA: TGTGCCAGCAGCGTACAGGGGAAGGCTGGAAACACCATATATTTT.

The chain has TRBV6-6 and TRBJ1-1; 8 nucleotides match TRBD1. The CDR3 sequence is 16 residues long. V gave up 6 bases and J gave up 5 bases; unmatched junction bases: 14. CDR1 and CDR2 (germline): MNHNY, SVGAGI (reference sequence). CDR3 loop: CASSHWPGGGTTEAFF. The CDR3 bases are TGTGCCAGCAGCCACTGGCCAGGGGGCGGGACGACTGAAGCTTTCTTT.

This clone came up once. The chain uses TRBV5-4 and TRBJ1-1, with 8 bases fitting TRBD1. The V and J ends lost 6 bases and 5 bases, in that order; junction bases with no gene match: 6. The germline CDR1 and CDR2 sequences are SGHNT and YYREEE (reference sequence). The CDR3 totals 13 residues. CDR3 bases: TGTGCCAGCATGGACAGGGAAGGGACTGAAGCTTTCTTT. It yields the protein CASMDREGTEAFF.

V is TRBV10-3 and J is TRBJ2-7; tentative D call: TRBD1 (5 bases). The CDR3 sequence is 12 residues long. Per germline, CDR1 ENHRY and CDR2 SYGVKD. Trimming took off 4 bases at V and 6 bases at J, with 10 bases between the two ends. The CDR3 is CAISVYQGEQYF. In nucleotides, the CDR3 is TGTGCCATCAGTGTATATCAGGGCGAGCAGTACTTC.

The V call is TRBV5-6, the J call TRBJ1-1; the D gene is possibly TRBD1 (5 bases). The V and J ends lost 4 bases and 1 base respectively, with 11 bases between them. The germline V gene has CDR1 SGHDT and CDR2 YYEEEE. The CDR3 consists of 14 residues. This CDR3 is CASSPRQPNTEAFF. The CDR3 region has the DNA TGTGCCAGCAGCCCACGACAGCCGAACACTGAAGCTTTCTTT.

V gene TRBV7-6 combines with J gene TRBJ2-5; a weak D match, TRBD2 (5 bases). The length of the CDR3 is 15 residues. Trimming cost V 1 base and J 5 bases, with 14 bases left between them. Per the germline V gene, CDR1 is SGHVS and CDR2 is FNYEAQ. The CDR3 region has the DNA TGTGCCAGCAGCTTAGAGGTCCCACAGCGGGAGACCCAGTACTTC. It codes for CASSLEVPQRETQYF.